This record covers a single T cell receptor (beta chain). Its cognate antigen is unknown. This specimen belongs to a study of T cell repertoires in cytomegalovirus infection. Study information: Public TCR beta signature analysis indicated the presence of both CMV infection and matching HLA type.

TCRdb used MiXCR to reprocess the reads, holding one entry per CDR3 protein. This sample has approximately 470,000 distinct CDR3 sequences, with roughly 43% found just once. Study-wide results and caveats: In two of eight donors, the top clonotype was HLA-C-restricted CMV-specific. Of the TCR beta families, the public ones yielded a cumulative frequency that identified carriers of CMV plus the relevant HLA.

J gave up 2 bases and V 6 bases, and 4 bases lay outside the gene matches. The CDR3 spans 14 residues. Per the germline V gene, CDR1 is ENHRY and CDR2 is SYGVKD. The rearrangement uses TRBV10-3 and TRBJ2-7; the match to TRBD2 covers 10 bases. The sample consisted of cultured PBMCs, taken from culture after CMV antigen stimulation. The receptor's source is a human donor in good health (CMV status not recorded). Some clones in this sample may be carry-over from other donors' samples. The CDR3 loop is CAIRRTSGPYEQYF. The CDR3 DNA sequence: TGTGCCATCAGGAGGACTAGCGGCCCCTACGAGCAGTACTTC.